A single sample is the source of the 15 T cell receptor beta chains below, sequenced in a study of spatial heterogeneity in lung cancer. Time point denoted: sample taken at primary tumor resection. Material for sequencing was whole RNA from tumor, nontumor lung or frozen PBMC, left unsorted. Each CDR3 protein is one row after TCRdb ran MiXCR on the 5' RACE reads. The table has roughly 54,000 distinct CDR3 sequences, roughly 7.2% seen once; the top ten hold approximately 13%. The sample in question was PBMCs, obtained at surgery. These receptors were collected from a female donor with early-stage non-small cell lung cancer.

This chain links TRBV28 with TRBJ2-7; the match to TRBD2 covers 7 bases. Trimming cost V 3 bases and J 6 bases; bases outside gene matches: 11. The CDR3 loop spans 15 amino acids. CDR1 and CDR2 from the germline V gene are MDHEN and SYDVKM. CDR3 sequence reads: CASSFASWGGGEQYF. CDR3 nucleotide sequence: TGTGCCAGCAGTTTCGCAAGTTGGGGGGGAGGCGAGCAGTACTTC.

This clonotype has just a few counts. This chain uses TRBV7-8 with TRBJ2-2, with TRBD2 matching over 13 bases. Germline CDR1 and CDR2: SGHVS and FQNEAQ. V lost 5 bases to trimming and J lost 2 bases; unmatched junction nucleotides: 5. The CDR3 totals 17 residues. The CDR3 spells CASSPTSGGVNTGELFF. The CDR3 nucleotides are TGTGCCAGCAGCCCCACTAGCGGGGGGGTAAACACCGGGGAGCTGTTTTTT.

This clonotype was seen only a few times. The V and J genes are TRBV4-1 and TRBJ2-5; TRBD1 might be the D (6 bases). The V gene's germline CDR1 is MGHRA and CDR2 YSYEKL. V was trimmed by 0 bases and J by 7 bases, leaving 15 bases between them. This CDR3 is built from 15 residues. The CDR3 sequence: CASSQEGPRGGTQYF. The DNA of the CDR3 is TGCGCCAGCAGCCAAGAGGGTCCTAGAGGGGGGACCCAGTACTTC.

Only a few counts were recorded for this clonotype. The V gene is TRBV2, the J gene TRBJ2-5; D gene ambiguous. This CDR3 is 15 amino acids long. The V and J ends lost 1 base and 2 bases respectively, with 11 bases between them. Germline V gives CDR1 SNHLY, CDR2 FYNNEI. The DNA for the CDR3 is TGTGCCAGCAGTGAAGGGCCAGCGACACAAGAGACCCAGTACTTC. Amino acid sequence: CASSEGPATQETQYF.

This clonotype came up many times. CDR3 in DNA: TGCAGTGCTAGAGAACCTGTTCAACAGGGATTTCTAGGCAATCAGCCCCAGCATTTT. Its translation: CSAREPVQQGFLGNQPQHF. This chain uses TRBV20-1 with TRBJ1-5; tentatively, D is TRBD1 (6 bases). CDR1 is DFQATT, CDR2 SNEGSKA, per germline (reference sequence). The CDR3 consists of 19 residues. Trimming took off 0 bases at V and 2 bases at J, with 23 bases between the two ends.

This chain connects TRBV12-3 or TRBV12-4 to TRBJ1-5; no reliable D call. The CDR3 is made up of 15 amino acids. With 0 bases removed from V and 5 bases from J, the gap between germline ends came to 11 bases. CDR3 amino acids: CASSLAHGEYQPQHF. The CDR3, as DNA: TGTGCCAGCAGTTTAGCGCACGGGGAATATCAGCCCCAGCATTTT.

This clonotype was detected many times. The chain links TRBV29-1 to TRBJ2-5; TRBD1 agrees at 9 bases. The CDR3 has 15 amino acids. Germline trimming cut 0 bases from V and 5 bases from J; bases unmatched to any gene: 7. Germline-derived CDR1 and CDR2 are SQVTM and ANQGSEA. In DNA, the CDR3 is TGCAGCGTTGAAGATCTCGGACAGGGGCCGGAGACCCAGTACTTC. Its protein is CSVEDLGQGPETQYF.

This clonotype was seen more than once but under ten times. The chain couples TRBV6-5 to TRBJ2-7; 12 positions match TRBD1. The CDR3 is 15 amino acids. Looked up from germline, CDR1 is MNHEY and CDR2 is SVGAGI. J was trimmed by 3 bases and V by 2 bases; bases with no gene match: 2. CDR3 nucleotide sequence: TGTGCCAGCAGTTACGGGACAGGGGGCCTCTACGAGCAGTACTTC. This translates into CASSYGTGGLYEQYF.

This clonotype was seen a few times. This rearrangement joins TRBV7-2 to TRBJ2-3; 7 bases are shared with TRBD2. The CDR3 spans 16 residues. CDR1 and CDR2 (germline): SGHTA, FQGNSA. J was trimmed by 4 bases and V by 5 bases; bases with no gene match: 12. In nucleotides, the CDR3 is TGTGCCAGCAGCCCCCGACTAGCTGGTAGGGCAGATACGCAGTATTTT. This gives the protein CASSPRLAGRADTQYF.

This clonotype was detected ten times or more. The rearrangement links TRBV5-6 to TRBJ2-3; D unresolved. Trimming removed 0 bases from V and 6 bases from J, with 14 bases in between. CDR1 and CDR2 from the germline V gene are SGHDT and YYEEEE. This CDR3 has 15 amino acids. CDR3 protein: CASSLGLKGVDTQYF. Here the CDR3 DNA reads TGTGCCAGCAGCTTGGGCCTCAAGGGCGTTGATACGCAGTATTTT. Filled out from reference TRBV5-6 and TRBJ2-3, the complete variable domain reads DAGVTQSPTHLIKTRGQQVTLRCSPKSGHDTVSWYQQALGQGPQFIFQYYEEEERQRGNFPDRFSGHQFPNYSSELNVNALLLGDSALYLCASSLGLKGVDTQYFGPGTRLTVL.

This clonotype has just a few counts. The gene calls are TRBV7-9 and TRBJ1-2; 8 bases align to TRBD1. Germline CDR1 reads SEHNR; CDR2 reads FQNEAQ (reference sequence). The junction had 8 bases not matched to a gene; V was cut back by 3 bases and J by 2 bases. This CDR3 is built from 16 residues. This CDR3 reads CASSLRVDRVNYGYTF. CDR3 sequence (DNA): TGTGCCAGCAGCTTGAGGGTGGACAGGGTGAACTATGGCTACACCTTC.

This clonotype was seen only a few times. V usage is TRBV3-1 and J usage is TRBJ1-2, with a tentative D call TRBD1 (6 bases). V was shortened by 3 bases and J by 6 bases, with 14 bases between the two germline ends. Germline loops: CDR1 LGHDT, CDR2 YNNKEL (reference sequence). The CDR3 covers 14 residues. The CDR3: CASSHPGTNHGYTF. As DNA, the CDR3 is TGTGCCAGCAGCCACCCGGGGACAAACCATGGCTACACCTTC.

V and J are TRBV2 and TRBJ2-1, with D possibly matching TRBD2 (5 bases). Germline V gives CDR1 SNHLY, CDR2 FYNNEI. The CDR3 spans 15 residues. V shed 6 bases and J shed 0 bases, with 12 bases lying between them. As DNA, the CDR3 is TGTGCCAGCAGAGTCTCGGGATCCTCCTACAATGAGCAGTTCTTC. Translating it yields CASRVSGSSYNEQFF. The whole variable domain, remainder taken from reference TRBV2 and TRBJ2-1, is EPEVTQTPSHQVTQMGQEVILRCVPISNHLYFYWYRQILGQKVEFLVSFYNNEISEKSEIFDDQFSVERPDGSNFTLKIRSTKLEDSAMYFCASRVSGSSYNEQFFGPGTRLTVL.

This clonotype was detected many times. V gene TRBV18 combines with J gene TRBJ2-3; no definite D call. The CDR3 contains 11 residues. Germline CDR1 is KGHSH and CDR2 is LQKENI. V lost 2 bases and J lost 6, with 3 bases in between. CDR3 bases: TGTGCCAGCTCACCAACGGATACGCAGTATTTT. It translates to CASSPTDTQYF.

This clonotype was counted only a few times. The CDR3 region is CASSPGQGSFNSPLHF. The CDR3 DNA reads as TGTGCCAGCAGCCCAGGACAGGGATCTTTTAATTCACCCCTCCACTTT. The V call is TRBV7-2, the J call TRBJ1-6, with 8 bases lining up with TRBD1. Germline CDR1 and CDR2: SGHTA and FQGNSA. CDR3 length equals 16 residues. Trimming took 5 bases from V and 6 from J; bases not matched to a gene: 9.